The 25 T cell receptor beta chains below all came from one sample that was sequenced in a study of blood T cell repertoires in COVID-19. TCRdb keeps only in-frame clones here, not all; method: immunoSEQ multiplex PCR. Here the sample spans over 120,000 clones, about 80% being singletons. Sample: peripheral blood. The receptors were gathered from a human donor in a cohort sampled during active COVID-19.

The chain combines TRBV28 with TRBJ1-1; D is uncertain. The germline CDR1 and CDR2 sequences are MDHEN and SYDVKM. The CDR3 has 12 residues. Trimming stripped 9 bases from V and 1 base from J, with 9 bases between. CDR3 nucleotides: TGTGCCAGTGGGAGGGAGAACACTGAAGCTTTCTTT. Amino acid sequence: CASGRENTEAFF. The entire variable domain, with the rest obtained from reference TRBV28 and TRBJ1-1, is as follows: DVKVTQSSRYLVKRTGEKVFLECVQDMDHENMFWYRQDPGLGLRLIYFSYDVKMKEKGDIPEGYSVSREKKERFSLILESASTNQTSMYLCASGRENTEAFFGQGTRLTVV.

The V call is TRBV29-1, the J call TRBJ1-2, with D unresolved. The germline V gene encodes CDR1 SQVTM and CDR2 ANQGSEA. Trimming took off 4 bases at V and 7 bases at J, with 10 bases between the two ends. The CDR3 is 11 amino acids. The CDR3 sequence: CSVGVGGGYTF. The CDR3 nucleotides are TGCAGCGTTGGTGTGGGAGGTGGCTACACCTTC.

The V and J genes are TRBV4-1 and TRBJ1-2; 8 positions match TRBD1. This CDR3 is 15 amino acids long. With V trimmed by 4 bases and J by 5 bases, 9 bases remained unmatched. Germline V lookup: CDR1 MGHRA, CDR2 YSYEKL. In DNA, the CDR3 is TGCGCCAGCAGCCCTGGCCAGGGGGCGGAATATGGCTACACCTTC. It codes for CASSPGQGAEYGYTF.

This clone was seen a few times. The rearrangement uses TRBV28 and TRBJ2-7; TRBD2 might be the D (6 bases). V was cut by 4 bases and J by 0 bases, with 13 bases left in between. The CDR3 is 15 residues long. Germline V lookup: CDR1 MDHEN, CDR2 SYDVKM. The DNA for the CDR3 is TGTGCCAGCAGTTCCGCGGGGCTCAGCTCCTACGAGCAGTACGTC. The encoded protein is CASSSAGLSSYEQYV.

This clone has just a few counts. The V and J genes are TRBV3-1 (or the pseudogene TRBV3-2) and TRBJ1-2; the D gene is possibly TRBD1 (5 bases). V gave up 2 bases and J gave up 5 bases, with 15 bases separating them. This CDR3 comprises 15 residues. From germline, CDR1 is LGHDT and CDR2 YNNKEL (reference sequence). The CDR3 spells CASSQSRVSEYGYTF. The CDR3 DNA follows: TGTGCCAGCAGCCAATCCAGGGTATCAGAGTATGGCTACACCTTC.

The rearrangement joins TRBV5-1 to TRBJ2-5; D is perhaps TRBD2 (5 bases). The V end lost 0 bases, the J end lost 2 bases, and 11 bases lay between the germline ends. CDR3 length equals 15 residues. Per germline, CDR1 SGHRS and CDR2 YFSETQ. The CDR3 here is CASSLAGMEQETQYF. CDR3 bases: TGCGCCAGCAGCTTGGCCGGGATGGAGCAAGAGACCCAGTACTTC.

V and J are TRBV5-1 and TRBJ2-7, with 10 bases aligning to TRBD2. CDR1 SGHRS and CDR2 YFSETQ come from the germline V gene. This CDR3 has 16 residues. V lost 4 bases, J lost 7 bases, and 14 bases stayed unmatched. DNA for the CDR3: TGCGCCAGCAGCCCCCTAGCGGGGGACCTTGGGGCGGAGCAGTACTTC. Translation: CASSPLAGDLGAEQYF. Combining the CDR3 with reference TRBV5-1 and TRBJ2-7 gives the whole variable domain KAGVTQTPRYLIKTRGQQVTLSCSPISGHRSVSWYQQTPGQGLQFLFEYFSETQRNKGNFPGRFSGRQFSNSRSEMNVSTLELGDSALYLCASSPLAGDLGAEQYFGPGTRLTVT.

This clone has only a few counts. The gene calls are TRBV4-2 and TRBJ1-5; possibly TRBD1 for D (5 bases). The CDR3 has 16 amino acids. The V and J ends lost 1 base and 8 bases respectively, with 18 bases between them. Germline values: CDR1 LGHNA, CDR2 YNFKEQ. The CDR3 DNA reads TGTGCCAGCAGCCAAGTGAAGGACCCGGGGGATGAGCCCCAGCATTTT. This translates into CASSQVKDPGDEPQHF.

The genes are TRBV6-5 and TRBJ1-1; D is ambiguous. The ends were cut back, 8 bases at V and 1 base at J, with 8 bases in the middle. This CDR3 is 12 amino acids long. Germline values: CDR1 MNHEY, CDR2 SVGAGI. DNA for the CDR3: TGTGCCAGCCGTATCCGGAACACTGAAGCTTTCTTT. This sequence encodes CASRIRNTEAFF.

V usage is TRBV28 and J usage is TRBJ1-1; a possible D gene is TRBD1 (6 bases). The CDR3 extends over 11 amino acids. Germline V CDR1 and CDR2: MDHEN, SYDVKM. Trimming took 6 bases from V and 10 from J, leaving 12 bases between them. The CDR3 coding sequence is TGTGCCAGCAGCTGGCAAGGGGGAGCTTTCTTT. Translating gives CASSWQGGAFF.

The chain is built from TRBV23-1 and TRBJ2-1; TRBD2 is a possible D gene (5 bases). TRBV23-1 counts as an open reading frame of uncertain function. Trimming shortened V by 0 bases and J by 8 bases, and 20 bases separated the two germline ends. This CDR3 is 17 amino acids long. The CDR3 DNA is TGCGCCAGCAGTCAATCGCGGCAAAGCGGCCCTGGGGATGAGCAGTTCTTC. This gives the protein CASSQSRQSGPGDEQFF.

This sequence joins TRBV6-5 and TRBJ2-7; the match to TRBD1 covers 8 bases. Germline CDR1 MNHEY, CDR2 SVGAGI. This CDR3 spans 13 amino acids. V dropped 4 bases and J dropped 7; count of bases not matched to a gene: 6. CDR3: CASSSGGAGEQYV. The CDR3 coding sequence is TGTGCCAGCAGTTCAGGGGGCGCGGGTGAGCAGTACGTC.

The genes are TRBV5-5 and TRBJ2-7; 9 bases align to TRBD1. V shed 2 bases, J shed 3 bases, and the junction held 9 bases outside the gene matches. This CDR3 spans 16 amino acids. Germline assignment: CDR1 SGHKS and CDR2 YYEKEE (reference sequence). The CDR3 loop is CASSFNPQGASYEQYV. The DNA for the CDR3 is TGTGCCAGCAGCTTCAACCCACAGGGGGCAAGCTACGAGCAGTACGTC.

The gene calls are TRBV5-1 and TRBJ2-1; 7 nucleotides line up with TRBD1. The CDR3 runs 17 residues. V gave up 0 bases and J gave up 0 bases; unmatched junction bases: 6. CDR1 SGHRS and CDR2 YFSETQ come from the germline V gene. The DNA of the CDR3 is TGCGCCAGCAGCTTGGCGGTAGCAGGGGGCTCCTACAATGAGCAGTTCTTC. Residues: CASSLAVAGGSYNEQFF.

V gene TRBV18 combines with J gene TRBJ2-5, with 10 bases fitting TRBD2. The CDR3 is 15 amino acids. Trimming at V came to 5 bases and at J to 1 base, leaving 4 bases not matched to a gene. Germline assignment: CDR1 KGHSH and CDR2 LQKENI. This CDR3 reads CASSRTSGSQETQYF. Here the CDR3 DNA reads TGTGCCAGCTCAAGGACTAGCGGCTCCCAAGAGACCCAGTACTTC.

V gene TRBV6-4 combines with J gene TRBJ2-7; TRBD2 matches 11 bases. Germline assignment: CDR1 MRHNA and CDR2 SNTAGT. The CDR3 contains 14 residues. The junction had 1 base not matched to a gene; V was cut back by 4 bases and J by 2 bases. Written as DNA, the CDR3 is TGTGCCAGCAGTGGACTAGCGGGACCCTACGAGCAGTACGTC. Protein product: CASSGLAGPYEQYV.

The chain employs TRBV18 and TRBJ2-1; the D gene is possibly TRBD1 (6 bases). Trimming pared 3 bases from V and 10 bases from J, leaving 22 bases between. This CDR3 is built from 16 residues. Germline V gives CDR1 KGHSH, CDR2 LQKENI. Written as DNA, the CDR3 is TGTGCCAGCTCACCGACCTTGCAGGCCACGAGGGGGGAGCAGTTCTTC. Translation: CASSPTLQATRGEQFF. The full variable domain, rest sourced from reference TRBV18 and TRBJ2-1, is NAGVMQNPRHLVRRRGQEARLRCSPMKGHSHVYWYRQLPEEGLKFMVYLQKENIIDESGMPKERFSAEFPKEGPSILRIQQVVRGDSAAYFCASSPTLQATRGEQFFGPGTRLTVL.

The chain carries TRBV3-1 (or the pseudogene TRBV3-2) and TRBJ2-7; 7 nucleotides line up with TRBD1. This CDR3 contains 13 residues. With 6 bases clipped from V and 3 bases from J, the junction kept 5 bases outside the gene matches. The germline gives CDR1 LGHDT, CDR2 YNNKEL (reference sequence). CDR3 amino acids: CASRRTGNYEQYF. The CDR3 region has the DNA TGTGCCAGCAGACGGACAGGTAACTACGAGCAGTACTTC.

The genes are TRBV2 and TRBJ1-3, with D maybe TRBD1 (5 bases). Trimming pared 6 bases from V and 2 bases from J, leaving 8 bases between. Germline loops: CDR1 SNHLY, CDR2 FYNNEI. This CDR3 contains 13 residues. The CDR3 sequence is CASRGGAGNTIYF. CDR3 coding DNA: TGTGCCAGCAGGGGGGGGGCTGGAAACACCATATATTTT.

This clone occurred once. The CDR3 sequence is CASSSTTEINQPQHF. As DNA, the CDR3 is TGTGCCAGTAGTAGTACAACAGAAATCAATCAGCCCCAGCATTTT. This chain links TRBV19 with TRBJ1-5; D not resolved. Trimming pared 4 bases from V and 3 bases from J, leaving 13 bases between. The length of the CDR3 is 15 residues. The germline gives CDR1 LNHDA, CDR2 SQIVND (reference sequence).

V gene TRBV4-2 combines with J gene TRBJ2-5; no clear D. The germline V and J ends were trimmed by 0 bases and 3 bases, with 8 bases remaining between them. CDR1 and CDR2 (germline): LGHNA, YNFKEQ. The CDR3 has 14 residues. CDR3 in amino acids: CASSQERREETQYF. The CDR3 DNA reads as TGTGCCAGCAGCCAAGAACGTAGAGAAGAGACCCAGTACTTC.

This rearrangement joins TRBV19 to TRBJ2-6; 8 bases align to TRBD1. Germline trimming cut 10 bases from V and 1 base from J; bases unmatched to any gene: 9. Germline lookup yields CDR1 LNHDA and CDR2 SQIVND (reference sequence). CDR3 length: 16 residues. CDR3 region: CATQGAKLSGANVLTF. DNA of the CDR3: TGTGCCACCCAGGGGGCGAAACTATCTGGGGCCAACGTCCTGACTTTC.

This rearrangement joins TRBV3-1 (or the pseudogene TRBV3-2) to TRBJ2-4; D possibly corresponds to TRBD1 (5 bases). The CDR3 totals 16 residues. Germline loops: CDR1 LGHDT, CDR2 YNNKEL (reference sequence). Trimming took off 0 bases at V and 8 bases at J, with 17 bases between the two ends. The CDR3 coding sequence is TGTGCCAGCAGCCAAGAAGGCCGCCAGGGTGTGGACATTCAGTACTTC. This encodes CASSQEGRQGVDIQYF.

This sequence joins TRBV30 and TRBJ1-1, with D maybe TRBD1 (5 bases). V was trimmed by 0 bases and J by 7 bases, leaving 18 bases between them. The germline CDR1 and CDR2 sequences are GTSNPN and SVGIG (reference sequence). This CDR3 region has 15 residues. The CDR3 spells CAWSVKTALTNEAFF. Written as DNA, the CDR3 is TGTGCCTGGAGTGTGAAGACAGCCCTGACAAATGAAGCTTTCTTT.

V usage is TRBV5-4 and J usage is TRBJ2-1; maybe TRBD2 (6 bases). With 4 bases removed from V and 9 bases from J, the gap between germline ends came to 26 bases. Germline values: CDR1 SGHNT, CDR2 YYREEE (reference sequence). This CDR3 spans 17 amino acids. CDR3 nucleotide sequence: TGTGCCAGCAGCCACGGGACTGGTACAACAATTCTCGGTGAGCAGTTCTTC. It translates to CASSHGTGTTILGEQFF.